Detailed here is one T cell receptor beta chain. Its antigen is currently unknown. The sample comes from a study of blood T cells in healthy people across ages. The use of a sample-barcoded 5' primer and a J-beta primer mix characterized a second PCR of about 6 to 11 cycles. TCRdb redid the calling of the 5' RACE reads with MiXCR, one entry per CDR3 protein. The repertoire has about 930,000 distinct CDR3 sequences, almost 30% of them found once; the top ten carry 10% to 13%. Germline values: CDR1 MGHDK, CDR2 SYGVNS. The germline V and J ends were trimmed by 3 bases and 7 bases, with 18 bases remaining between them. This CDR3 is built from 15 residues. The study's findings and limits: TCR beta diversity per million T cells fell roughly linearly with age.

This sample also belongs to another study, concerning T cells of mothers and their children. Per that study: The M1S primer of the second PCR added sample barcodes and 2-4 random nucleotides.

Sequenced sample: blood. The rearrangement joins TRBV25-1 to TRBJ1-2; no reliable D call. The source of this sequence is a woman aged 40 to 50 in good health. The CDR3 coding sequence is TGTGCCAGCAGTGACCGCCCCGCGGGGTTCGCTGGCTACACCTTC. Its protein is CASSDRPAGFAGYTF.